This TCR beta chain was documented in a study of CD8 T cells in ankylosing spondylitis. A few counts support this clonotype. Its antigen is not known. V was shortened by 0 bases and J by 1 base, with 10 bases between the two germline ends. The CDR3 extends over 16 amino acids. Germline CDR1 reads MGHDK; CDR2 reads SYGVNS. Broader study findings: A TCR beta motif of eight highly homologous variants appeared characteristic of ankylosing spondylitis blood. It was reported that disease-linked clones were significantly enriched in matched ankylosing spondylitis synovial fluid.

TCRdb re-called the 5' RACE reads through MiXCR, storing one row per CDR3 protein. In the table there are roughly 240,000 distinct CDR3 sequences, roughly a third of which are singletons. The sequence came from a male donor with ankylosing spondylitis or in good health (not recorded which). This sequence joins TRBV25-1 and TRBJ1-5; possibly TRBD1 for D (5 bases). Sequencing was performed on blood, either unsorted or a sorted T cell fraction (not recorded which). The CDR3 sequence: CASSEYWTPSNQPQHF. The CDR3 region has the DNA TGTGCCAGCAGTGAATACTGGACACCAAGCAATCAGCCCCAGCATTTT.